A selection of T cell receptor beta chains follows, all from one sample in a study of cytomegalovirus exposure and HLA in healthy donors. Sequencing was performed with immunoSEQ multiplex PCR; in TCRdb, only in-frame clones are kept and a portion is missing. The sample consists of roughly 120,000 clones, 75% to 85% of them appearing once. Sequences were obtained from PBMCs. The receptors stem from a male donor in good health and CMV-seropositive. Each CDR3 is given with its conserved first and last residue. The D gene is left open where the match is weak. Only part of the rows carry a size: once, few, many, or a class if the clone is expanded.

V: TRBV7-9; size: once; J: TRBJ1-1; D: -; CDR3: CASSFGQIEAFF; DNA: TGTGCCAGCAGCTTTGGGCAGATTGAAGCTTTCTTT
V: TRBV29-1; size: -; J: TRBJ2-2; D: -; CDR3: CSVDGGTGELFF; DNA: TGCAGCGTTGACGGCGGCACCGGGGAGCTGTTTTTT
V: TRBV5-4; size: -; J: TRBJ2-7; D: TRBD2; CDR3: CASSDMPGGAGFNEQYF; DNA: TGTGCCAGCAGCGATATGCCGGGAGGGGCAGGGTTCAACGAGCAGTACTTC
V: TRBV15; size: -; J: TRBJ2-5; D: -; CDR3: CATSRALDSQETQYF; DNA: TGTGCCACCAGCAGAGCGCTCGACAGTCAAGAGACCCAGTACTTC
V: TRBV28; size: -; J: TRBJ1-5; D: -; CDR3: CASRTRTGSNQPQHF; DNA: TGTGCCAGCAGAACCCGAACAGGGAGCAATCAGCCCCAGCATTTT
V: TRBV7-9; size: -; J: TRBJ2-5; D: TRBD2; CDR3: CASSLYGGSGGETQYF; DNA: TGTGCCAGCAGCTTATACGGCGGGAGTGGAGGAGAGACCCAGTACTTC
V: TRBV5-6; size: -; J: TRBJ1-2; D: -; CDR3: CASSSDTNYGYTF; DNA: TGTGCCAGCAGCTCCGACACCAACTATGGCTACACCTTC
V: TRBV7-2; size: once; J: TRBJ2-5; D: -; CDR3: CASSLGQIQETQYF; DNA: TGTGCCAGCAGCCTTGGACAGATCCAAGAGACCCAGTACTTC
V: TRBV4-2; size: few; J: TRBJ2-7; D: -; CDR3: CASSRGRDSYEQYF; DNA: TGTGCCAGCAGCCGTGGCAGGGACTCCTACGAGCAGTACTTC
V: TRBV30; size: -; J: TRBJ1-2; D: TRBD1; CDR3: CAWSVDRADYGYTF; DNA: TGTGCCTGGAGTGTGGACAGGGCAGACTATGGCTACACCTTC
V: TRBV5-4; size: -; J: TRBJ2-2; D: TRBD2; CDR3: CATDPGGPSTGELFF; DNA: TGTGCCACCGATCCGGGAGGGCCGAGCACCGGGGAGCTGTTTTTT
V: TRBV27; size: -; J: TRBJ2-1; D: TRBD2; CDR3: CASSLSGSKYNEQFF; DNA: TGTGCCAGCAGTCTTAGCGGGAGTAAGTACAATGAGCAGTTCTTC
V: TRBV11-3; size: -; J: TRBJ2-1; D: -; CDR3: CASSFSWRHEQFF; DNA: TGTGCCAGCAGCTTCTCTTGGCGGCATGAGCAGTTCTTC
V: TRBV6-5; size: -; J: TRBJ1-5; D: -; CDR3: CASRAGGRSNQPQHF; DNA: TGTGCCAGCAGGGCGGGGGGGAGAAGCAATCAGCCCCAGCATTTT
V: TRBV7-2; size: -; J: TRBJ2-4; D: -; CDR3: CASSLGPAGVDIQYF; DNA: TGTGCCAGCAGCTTAGGCCCCGCCGGGGTGGACATTCAGTACTTC
V: TRBV7-8; size: -; J: TRBJ2-5; D: -; CDR3: CASSLQVETQYF; DNA: TGTGCCAGCAGCTTACAGGTTGAGACCCAGTACTTC
V: TRBV28; size: once; J: TRBJ2-1; D: TRBD2; CDR3: CASSPPGLAGRGGNEQFF; DNA: TGTGCCAGCAGTCCACCGGGACTAGCGGGGAGGGGTGGAAATGAGCAGTTCTTC
V: TRBV7-2; size: -; J: TRBJ2-3; D: -; CDR3: CASSFQAGNTDTQYF; DNA: TGTGCCAGCAGCTTCCAAGCGGGCAACACAGATACGCAGTATTTT
V: TRBV4-3; size: -; J: TRBJ2-5; D: TRBD2; CDR3: CASSQDSGGWETQYF; DNA: TGCGCCAGCAGCCAAGATTCGGGAGGATGGGAGACCCAGTACTTC
V: TRBV4-1; size: -; J: TRBJ2-7; D: -; CDR3: CASSQDAGYEQYF; DNA: TGCGCCAGCAGCCAAGATGCGGGCTACGAGCAGTACTTC
V: TRBV11-2; size: few; J: TRBJ1-4; D: -; CDR3: CASSPPATNEKLFF; DNA: TGTGCCAGCAGCCCACCGGCAACTAATGAAAAACTGTTTTTT
V: TRBV9; size: -; J: TRBJ2-1; D: -; CDR3: CASSVGFGLHEQFF; DNA: TGTGCCAGCAGCGTAGGATTCGGACTGCATGAGCAGTTCTTC
V: TRBV28; size: -; J: TRBJ1-4; D: -; CDR3: CASTPGGGTNEKLFF; DNA: TGTGCCAGCACACCCGGGGGGGGGACTAATGAAAAACTGTTTTTT
V: TRBV7-9; size: -; J: TRBJ2-7; D: -; CDR3: CASSAGRIGYEQYF; DNA: TGTGCCAGCAGCGCGGGCAGAATTGGCTACGAGCAGTACTTC
V: TRBV27; size: -; J: TRBJ2-1; D: TRBD2; CDR3: CASSSGLGGNEQFF; DNA: TGTGCCAGCAGTTCCGGACTAGGTGGGAATGAGCAGTTCTTC
V: TRBV28; size: -; J: TRBJ1-2; D: TRBD1; CDR3: CASTRPPGQGYGYTF; DNA: TGTGCCAGCACCCGGCCCCCGGGACAGGGTTATGGCTACACCTTC
V: TRBV6-6; size: once; J: TRBJ1-1; D: -; CDR3: CASSLTGNTEAFF; DNA: TGTGCCAGCAGTTTGACAGGGAACACTGAAGCTTTCTTT
V: TRBV28; size: -; J: TRBJ1-2; D: -; CDR3: CASSLHVLNYGYTF; DNA: TGTGCCAGCAGTTTACATGTCCTAAACTATGGCTACACCTTC
V: TRBV4-3; size: -; J: TRBJ2-7; D: TRBD1; CDR3: CASSLGQGAYEQYF; DNA: TGCGCCAGCAGCCTAGGACAGGGGGCCTACGAGCAGTACTTC
V: TRBV5-1; size: few; J: TRBJ1-3; D: -; CDR3: CASSLPPYSGNTIYF; DNA: TGCGCCAGCAGCTTGCCCCCGTACTCTGGAAACACCATATATTTT
V: TRBV4-2; size: -; J: TRBJ2-7; D: TRBD1; CDR3: CASSQGTGGLEYF; DNA: TGTGCCAGCAGCCAAGGGACAGGGGGTCTCGAGTACTTC
V: TRBV5-1; size: -; J: TRBJ2-7; D: -; CDR3: CASSYRWGDEQYF; DNA: TGCGCCAGCAGTTACCGTTGGGGCGACGAGCAGTACTTC
V: TRBV7-2; size: -; J: TRBJ1-3; D: -; CDR3: CASTPGPGNTIYF; DNA: TGTGCCAGCACCCCCGGTCCTGGAAACACCATATATTTT
V: TRBV27; size: -; J: TRBJ2-1; D: -; CDR3: CASRRTEETNEQFF; DNA: TGTGCCAGCCGTCGGACGGAGGAGACCAATGAGCAGTTCTTC
V: TRBV19; size: -; J: TRBJ2-7; D: TRBD2; CDR3: CASSGGSGYEQYF; DNA: TGTGCCAGTAGTGGCGGGAGCGGTTACGAGCAGTACTTC
V: TRBV7-8; size: -; J: TRBJ2-6; D: -; CDR3: CADTTGSLMSGANVLTF; DNA: TGTGCTGATACAACAGGGTCGCTAATGTCTGGGGCCAACGTCCTGACTTTC
V: TRBV11-3; size: -; J: TRBJ1-3; D: -; CDR3: CASARDTLYF; DNA: TGTGCCAGTGCCCGGGACACCTTATATTTT
V: TRBV5-1; size: -; J: TRBJ2-7; D: TRBD2; CDR3: CASSLGLADDSYEQYF; DNA: TGCGCCAGCAGCTTGGGTCTAGCGGATGACTCCTACGAGCAGTACTTC
V: TRBV9; size: -; J: TRBJ2-5; D: -; CDR3: CASSPRGQNQETQYF; DNA: TGTGCCAGCAGCCCTCGCGGACAGAACCAAGAGACCCAGTACTTC
V: TRBV28; size: -; J: TRBJ2-4; D: -; CDR3: CASVDRLKNIQYF; DNA: TGTGCCAGCGTTGACAGGCTGAAAAACATTCAGTACTTC
V: TRBV10-2; size: once; J: TRBJ2-1; D: TRBD1; CDR3: CASKGTAYNEQFF; DNA: TGCGCCAGCAAGGGGACAGCCTACAATGAGCAGTTCTTC
V: TRBV30; size: -; J: TRBJ2-5; D: TRBD2; CDR3: CAWSQAGGWETQYF; DNA: TGTGCCTGGAGTCAAGCGGGAGGTTGGGAGACCCAGTACTTC
V: TRBV7-9; size: once; J: TRBJ1-1; D: TRBD1; CDR3: CASSWGQIGTEAFF; DNA: TGTGCCAGCAGCTGGGGACAGATCGGGACTGAAGCTTTCTTT
V: TRBV18; size: -; J: TRBJ2-7; D: -; CDR3: CASSPSNLQGGSYEQYF; DNA: TGTGCCAGCTCACCATCAAATTTACAGGGTGGGTCCTACGAGCAGTACTTC
V: TRBV7-2; size: -; J: TRBJ2-7; D: TRBD2; CDR3: CASSWARASGGTYEQYF; DNA: TGTGCCAGCAGCTGGGCCCGTGCTAGCGGGGGGACGTACGAGCAGTACTTC
V: TRBV18; size: -; J: TRBJ1-1; D: TRBD1; CDR3: CASSPERGHTEAFF; DNA: TGTGCCAGCTCACCGGAGAGGGGGCACACTGAAGCTTTCTTT
V: TRBV28; size: -; J: TRBJ2-7; D: -; CDR3: CASSPPRPSGEQYF; DNA: TGTGCCAGCAGTCCTCCGCGGCCTTCCGGCGAGCAGTACTTC
V: TRBV5-4; size: -; J: TRBJ2-1; D: TRBD2; CDR3: CASSFRSGSSYNEQFF; DNA: TGTGCCAGCAGCTTCAGGAGCGGGAGCTCCTACAATGAGCAGTTCTTC
V: TRBV6-5; size: -; J: TRBJ1-4; D: TRBD1; CDR3: CASSQRQGARKLFF; DNA: TGTGCCAGCAGCCAGAGACAGGGGGCGCGAAAACTGTTTTTT
V: TRBV6-5; size: -; J: TRBJ2-4; D: TRBD2; CDR3: CASRQAGVNIQYF; DNA: TGTGCCAGCAGGCAAGCGGGAGTGAACATTCAGTACTTC
V: TRBV5-1; size: few; J: TRBJ2-3; D: -; CDR3: CASSLGDRSTDTQYF; DNA: TGCGCCAGCAGCTTGGGCGACAGGAGCACAGATACGCAGTATTTT
V: TRBV7-9; size: -; J: TRBJ2-1; D: -; CDR3: CSSSHERERPDNEQFF; DNA: TGTTCCAGCAGCCACGAGAGGGAGCGGCCCGACAATGAGCAGTTCTTC
V: TRBV5-4; size: once; J: TRBJ2-7; D: TRBD2; CDR3: CASSLGLAGEGEQYF; DNA: TGTGCCAGCAGCTTGGGACTAGCGGGAGAAGGCGAGCAGTACTTC
V: TRBV27; size: -; J: TRBJ2-1; D: TRBD1; CDR3: CASSSGQGGWDNEQFF; DNA: TGTGCCAGCAGTTCGGGACAGGGAGGGTGGGACAATGAGCAGTTCTTC